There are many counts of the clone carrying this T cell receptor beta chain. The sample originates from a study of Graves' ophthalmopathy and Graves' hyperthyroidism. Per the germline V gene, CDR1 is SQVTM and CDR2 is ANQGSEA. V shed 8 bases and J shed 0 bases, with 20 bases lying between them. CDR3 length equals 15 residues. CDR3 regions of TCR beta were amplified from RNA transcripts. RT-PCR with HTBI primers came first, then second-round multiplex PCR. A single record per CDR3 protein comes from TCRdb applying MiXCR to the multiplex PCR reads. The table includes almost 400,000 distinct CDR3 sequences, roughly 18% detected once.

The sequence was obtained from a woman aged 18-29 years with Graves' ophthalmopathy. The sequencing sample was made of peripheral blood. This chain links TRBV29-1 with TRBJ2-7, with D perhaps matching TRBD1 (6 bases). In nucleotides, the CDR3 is TGCAGCACGATGTGGGGGACACCAAGCTCCTACGAGCAGTACTTC. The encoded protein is CSTMWGTPSSYEQYF.